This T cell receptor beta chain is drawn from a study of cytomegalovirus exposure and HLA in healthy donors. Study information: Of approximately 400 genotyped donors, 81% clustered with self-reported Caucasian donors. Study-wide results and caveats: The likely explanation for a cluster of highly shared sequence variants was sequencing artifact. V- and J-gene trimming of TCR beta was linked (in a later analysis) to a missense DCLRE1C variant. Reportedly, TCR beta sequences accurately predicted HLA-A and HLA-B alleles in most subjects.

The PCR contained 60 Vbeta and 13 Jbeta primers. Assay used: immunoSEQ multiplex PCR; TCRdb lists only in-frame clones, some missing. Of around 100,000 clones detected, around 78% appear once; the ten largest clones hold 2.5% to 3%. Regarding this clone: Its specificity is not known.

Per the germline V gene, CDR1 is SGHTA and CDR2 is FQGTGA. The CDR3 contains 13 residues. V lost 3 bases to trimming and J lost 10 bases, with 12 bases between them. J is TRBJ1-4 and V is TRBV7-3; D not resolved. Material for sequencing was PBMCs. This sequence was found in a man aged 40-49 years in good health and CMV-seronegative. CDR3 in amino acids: CASSLSSTGKLFF. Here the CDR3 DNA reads TGTGCCAGCAGCTTGTCTAGCACGGGAAAACTGTTTTTT.